This is a list of T cell receptor beta chains from one sample in a study of cytotoxic CD8 clonotypes in ibrutinib-treated CLL. Profiled with immunoSEQ multiplex PCR; TCRdb holds only in-frame clones, not every one. The sample lists 100,000 to 150,000 clones, roughly 85% occurring once. Sequencing used PBMCs, obtained after 24 months of ibrutinib treatment. These TCRs come from a human donor with chronic lymphocytic leukemia. Both conserved end residues are part of each CDR3. The D gene is left open where the match is weak. Not all rows give a size; the values are once, few, many and, for expanded clones, a class.

>TRBJ1-2|TRBV5-5|-|-
CASSRNGDGYTF
TGTGCCAGCAGTCGTAACGGGGATGGCTACACCTTC
>TRBJ2-1|TRBV6-6|-|-
CASSLREYNEQFF
TGTGCCAGCAGCCTCAGGGAGTACAATGAGCAGTTCTTC
>TRBJ1-1|TRBV5-1|-|-
CASSLLQANTEAFF
TGCGCCAGCAGCTTGTTACAGGCGAACACTGAAGCTTTCTTT
>TRBJ2-1|TRBV6-5|TRBD2|-
CAARASGGVGNEQFF
TGTGCCGCCCGGGCTAGCGGGGGGGTCGGCAATGAGCAGTTCTTC
>TRBJ1-4|TRBV4-1|-|-
CASSQVLRSENEKLFF
TGCGCCAGCAGCCAAGTCCTAAGGTCAGAAAATGAAAAACTGTTTTTT
>TRBJ1-1|TRBV19|TRBD1|-
CASSIMTGTGSFTEAFF
TGTGCCAGTAGTATCATGACCGGGACAGGGTCTTTCACTGAAGCTTTCTTT
>TRBJ2-7|TRBV7-2|-|-
CASSSRVGSPYSYEQYF
TGTGCCAGCAGCAGCCGAGTAGGATCCCCCTATTCTTACGAGCAGTACTTC
>TRBJ2-2|TRBV7-9|-|-
CASSFQTGELFF
TGTGCCAGCAGCTTTCAGACCGGGGAGCTGTTTTTT
>TRBJ2-1|TRBV7-3|-|-
CASSLSAGVQFF
TGTGCCAGCAGCTTAAGTGCGGGCGTTCAGTTCTTC
>TRBJ2-7|TRBV6-5|TRBD2|-
CASSYEAGGPYEQYF
TGTGCCAGCAGTTACGAGGCGGGGGGTCCTTACGAGCAGTACTTC
>TRBJ1-1|TRBV28|-|-
CASIGNTEAFF
TGTGCCAGCATAGGGAACACTGAAGCTTTCTTT
>TRBJ1-5|TRBV7-8|-|once
CASSLVGGQGKQPQHF
TGTGCCAGCAGCTTAGTAGGTGGACAAGGGAAGCAGCCCCAGCATTTT
>TRBJ1-2|TRBV27|-|-
CASSLGTYGRNYGYTF
TGTGCCAGCAGCCTCGGGACCTATGGGCGCAACTATGGCTACACCTTC
>TRBJ2-1|TRBV20-1|TRBD2|-
CSGAGAVEFF
TGCAGTGGTGCGGGAGCGGTGGAGTTCTTC
>TRBJ1-1|TRBV7-2|TRBD1|-
CASSWDRRLNTEAFF
TGTGCCAGCAGCTGGGACAGGCGGTTGAACACTGAAGCTTTCTTT
>TRBJ1-1|TRBV5-6|-|-
CASSLWGMQAFF
TGTGCCAGCAGCTTGTGGGGGATGCAGGCTTTCTTT
>TRBJ1-1|TRBV10-3|TRBD1|once
CAISQGAYTEAFF
TGTGCCATCAGCCAGGGGGCTTACACTGAAGCTTTCTTT
>TRBJ1-3|TRBV18|-|-
CASSPPLKHSGNTIYF
TGTGCCAGCTCACCACCCCTGAAACACTCTGGAAACACCATATATTTT
>TRBJ1-1|TRBV11-1|-|few
CASSTTRQGRAFF
TGTGCCAGCAGCACCACGCGGCAGGGTCGCGCTTTCTTT
>TRBJ1-5|TRBV2|-|-
CASRKGSNSNQPQHF
TGTGCCAGCAGGAAGGGTTCGAATAGCAATCAGCCCCAGCATTTT
>TRBJ2-1|TRBV9|TRBD1|-
CASSVYRGTYNEQFF
TGTGCCAGCAGCGTATACAGGGGGACCTACAATGAGCAGTTCTTC
>TRBJ1-1|TRBV27|TRBD1|-
CASGRGGTGFVSTEAFF
TGTGCCAGCGGTAGAGGGGGGACAGGGTTCGTGTCCACTGAAGCTTTCTTT
>TRBJ2-5|TRBV6-5|TRBD1|-
CASSYPGTGGQETQYF
TGTGCCAGCAGTTACCCCGGGACAGGGGGACAAGAGACCCAGTACTTC
>TRBJ1-1|TRBV19|-|-
CASTPRYGGTEAFF
TGTGCCAGCACCCCGCGTTATGGTGGCACTGAAGCTTTCTTT
>TRBJ2-1|TRBV5-1|TRBD1|-
CASNTGASYNEQFF
TGCGCCAGCAATACAGGGGCTTCCTACAATGAGCAGTTCTTC
>TRBJ1-2|TRBV2|TRBD1|-
CASTVDRGRGYTF
TGTGCCAGCACGGTTGACAGGGGGAGAGGCTACACCTTC
>TRBJ2-6|TRBV7-9|-|-
CASSLGTGGANVLTF
TGTGCCAGCAGCTTAGGTACAGGTGGGGCCAACGTCCTGACTTTC
>TRBJ2-3|TRBV21-1|-|-
CASTIRTSEFTDTQYF
TGTGCCAGCACCATTAGGACTAGCGAGTTCACAGATACGCAGTATTTT
>TRBJ1-2|TRBV28|-|-
CASSFLGRTNYGYTF
TGTGCCAGCAGTTTTTTGGGCAGGACTAACTATGGCTACACCTTC
>TRBJ2-3|TRBV5-1|TRBD2|-
CASSLAGGSDTQYF
TGCGCCAGCAGCTTAGCGGGAGGGAGCGATACGCAGTATTTT
>TRBJ2-7|TRBV2|-|-
CATTVTGKYEQYF
TGTGCCACCACAGTCACAGGAAAATACGAGCAGTACTTC
>TRBJ1-1|TRBV6-6|-|-
CASSPDTRGEAFF
TGTGCCAGCAGTCCGGATACAAGGGGTGAAGCTTTCTTT
>TRBJ1-1|TRBV19|TRBD1|-
CASSPRQGNTEAFF
TGTGCCAGTAGTCCCCGACAGGGAAACACTGAAGCTTTCTTT
>TRBJ2-5|TRBV11-2|TRBD2|-
CASSLGTSHQETQYF
TGTGCCAGCAGCTTAGGGACTAGTCACCAAGAGACCCAGTACTTC
>TRBJ2-5|TRBV7-3|-|-
CASSDRGGETQYF
TGTGCCAGCAGCGACAGGGGAGGGGAGACCCAGTACTTC
>TRBJ2-5|TRBV2|-|-
CASSEGEKQETQYF
TGTGCCAGCAGTGAGGGGGAGAAACAAGAGACCCAGTACTTC
>TRBJ1-1|TRBV7-2|-|-
CASSLGVNPEAFF
TGTGCCAGCAGCTTAGGAGTCAACCCTGAAGCTTTCTTT
>TRBJ2-5|TRBV7-2|-|once
CASRRGIQETQYF
TGTGCCAGCAGGAGGGGTATCCAAGAGACCCAGTACTTC
>TRBJ2-3|TRBV19|-|-
CASSIEITDTQYF
TGTGCCAGTAGTATAGAGATCACAGATACGCAGTATTTT
>TRBJ1-5|TRBV29-1|-|-
CSVGSGFNQPQHF
TGCAGCGTGGGATCAGGTTTTAATCAGCCCCAGCATTTT
>TRBJ1-4|TRBV11-1|TRBD1|-
CASSTETGQGVVGLFF
TGTGCCAGCAGCACCGAAACGGGACAGGGAGTTGTCGGGCTGTTTTTT
>TRBJ2-1|TRBV4-2|-|-
CASSQDWDNEQFF
TGTGCCAGCAGCCAAGATTGGGACAATGAGCAGTTCTTC
>TRBJ2-7|TRBV15|TRBD1|-
CATSGPGTGSSEQYF
TGTGCCACCAGCGGACCCGGGACAGGGTCGTCCGAGCAGTACTTC
>TRBJ1-1|TRBV14|-|-
CASSQINGEAFF
TGTGCCAGCAGCCAAATAAATGGTGAAGCTTTCTTT
>TRBJ1-2|TRBV30|-|-
CAWSIRLGYTF
TGTGCCTGGTCTATCAGACTTGGCTACACCTTC
>TRBJ2-7|TRBV9|TRBD1|few
CASSAGPGGNLYEQYF
TGTGCCAGCAGCGCCGGTCCAGGGGGCAACTTGTACGAGCAGTACTTC
>TRBJ1-1|TRBV28|-|once
CASSFTSENTEAFF
TGTGCCAGCAGTTTCACCTCGGAGAACACTGAAGCTTTCTTT
>TRBJ2-5|TRBV4-2|TRBD1|-
CASSPRQGAIETQYF
TGTGCCAGCAGCCCGAGACAGGGGGCAATAGAGACCCAGTACTTC
>TRBJ2-1|TRBV7-2|-|-
CASSLLGLDNEQFF
TGTGCCAGCAGCTTACTGGGACTGGACAATGAGCAGTTCTTC